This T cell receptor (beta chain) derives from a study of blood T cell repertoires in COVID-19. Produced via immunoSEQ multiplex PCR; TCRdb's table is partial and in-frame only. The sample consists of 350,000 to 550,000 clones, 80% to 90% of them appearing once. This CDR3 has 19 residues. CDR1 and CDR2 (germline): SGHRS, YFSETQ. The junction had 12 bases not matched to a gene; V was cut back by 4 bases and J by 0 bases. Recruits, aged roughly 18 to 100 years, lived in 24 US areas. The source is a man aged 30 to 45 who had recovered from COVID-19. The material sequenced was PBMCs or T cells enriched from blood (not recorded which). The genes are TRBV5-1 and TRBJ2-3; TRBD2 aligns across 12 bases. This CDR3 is CASSTQLAGGTTSTDTQYF. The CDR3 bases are TGCGCCAGCAGCACACAGCTAGCGGGAGGGACAACTAGCACAGATACGCAGTATTTT. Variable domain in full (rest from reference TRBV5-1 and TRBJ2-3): KAGVTQTPRYLIKTRGQQVTLSCSPISGHRSVSWYQQTPGQGLQFLFEYFSETQRNKGNFPGRFSGRQFSNSRSEMNVSTLELGDSALYLCASSTQLAGGTTSTDTQYFGPGTRLTVL.